This entry concerns a single TCR beta chain. This specimen comes from a study of blood T cell repertoires in COVID-19. Overall study context: The United States, Italy and Spain provided the acute and convalescent COVID-19 samples. Sources were T cells, B-cell-depleted T cells, or PBMCs; the material itself was cDNA or gDNA.

The CDR3 is 17 amino acids. V was cut by 4 bases and J by 6 bases, with 23 bases left in between. Germline CDR1 and CDR2: ENHRY and SYGVKD. Methods used by the authors: Reference gene primer amplification in the assay estimated nucleated cell counts. The protocol was immunoSEQ multiplex PCR, while the TCRdb copy is restricted to in-frame clones and leaves out a portion. V and J calls and clone size are copied from that table; D and trimming were computed from the DNA. The repertoire holds 85,000 to 130,000 clones, with about two thirds as singletons. The chain is built from TRBV10-3 and TRBJ2-3; possible D gene TRBD2, 5 bases. The source is a human donor with acute or convalescent COVID-19. The donor label of this sample is uncertain. Sequenced: peripheral blood. The CDR3 region is CAISASAASSVRDTQYF. CDR3 sequence (DNA): TGTGCCATCAGTGCGTCAGCGGCCTCTTCAGTAAGGGATACGCAGTATTTT.